This record concerns one T cell receptor (beta chain) sequence. The sample comes from a study of blood T cell repertoires in COVID-19. Across the study: Italy, Spain and the United States were the sources of the convalescent and acute COVID-19 samples. Nucleic acid was either cDNA or gDNA, and it came from T cells, B-cell-depleted T cells, or PBMCs.

Germline V gene lookup returns CDR1 SGHAT and CDR2 FQDESV (reference sequence). Deletions cut 0 bases from V and 6 bases from J, with 12 bases between. The CDR3 is 14 residues long. In the source study's methods: Using reference gene primer amplification, nucleated cell counts were estimated. Using immunoSEQ multiplex PCR, the repertoire was profiled, and TCRdb retains in-frame clones only, with some absent. That table is the source of V, J and clone size, and D and trimming were worked out from the DNA. The sample lists 140,000 to 150,000 clones, 88% occurring once. This sequence was found in a man between 65 and 85 years old with acute or convalescent COVID-19. V usage is TRBV11-1 and J usage is TRBJ2-7; possibly TRBD1 for D (6 bases). The sample comprised peripheral blood. CDR3 sequence: CASSLATLQGEQYF. CDR3 nucleotides: TGTGCCAGCAGCTTAGCCACATTACAGGGCGAGCAGTACTTC.